This is a list of T cell receptor beta chains from one sample in a study of T cell repertoires in cytomegalovirus infection. The antigens of these receptors remain unknown. TCRdb fed the reads into MiXCR, producing one record per CDR3 protein. The sample shows about 500,000 distinct CDR3 sequences, around 30% of them seen only once. The source material was cultured PBMCs, sampled from culture after CMV antigen stimulation. These receptors originate from a human donor in good health (CMV status not recorded). Some clones in this sample may be carry-over from other donors' samples. The CDR3 runs from the conserved cysteine through the conserved F or W. D genes are given only for firm matches. Expanded clones are given a class, and other clones once, few, many or no size at all.

abundance: .
j_gene: TRBJ1-1
v_gene: TRBV12-3/TRBV12-4
d_gene: .
CDR3nt: TGTGCCAGCAGTCCCGGACGAAAAGCTTTCTTT
CDR3aa: CASSPGRKAFF

abundance: .
j_gene: TRBJ2-1
v_gene: TRBV6-2/TRBV6-3
d_gene: TRBD2
CDR3nt: TGTGCCAGCTTGAGGACTAGCGGAGAGAGGAGTGAGCAGTTCTTC
CDR3aa: CASLRTSGERSEQFF

abundance: .
j_gene: TRBJ1-1
v_gene: TRBV11-2
d_gene: .
CDR3nt: TGTGCCAGCAGCCCAGTTGGACGGACGAACACTGAAGCTTTCTTT
CDR3aa: CASSPVGRTNTEAFF

abundance: many
j_gene: TRBJ2-2
v_gene: TRBV6-5
d_gene: .
CDR3nt: TGTGCCAGCAGTTACGGGGCCCTCCGGGGGACCGGGGAGCTGTTTTTT
CDR3aa: CASSYGALRGTGELFF

abundance: .
j_gene: TRBJ1-1
v_gene: TRBV6-5
d_gene: .
CDR3nt: TGTGCCAGCAGTTACTCGAATTCAAGGCTGAACACTGAAGCTTTCTTT
CDR3aa: CASSYSNSRLNTEAFF

abundance: many
j_gene: TRBJ1-1
v_gene: TRBV7-8
d_gene: .
CDR3nt: TGTGCCAGCAGCCGCTCTGAGTTATTGAACACTGAAGCTTTCTTT
CDR3aa: CASSRSELLNTEAFF

abundance: few
j_gene: TRBJ2-1
v_gene: TRBV4-1
d_gene: .
CDR3nt: TGCGCCAGCGGGGAACCCTCCTACAATGAGCAGTTCTTC
CDR3aa: CASGEPSYNEQFF

abundance: .
j_gene: TRBJ2-4
v_gene: TRBV19
d_gene: .
CDR3nt: TGTGCCAGTAGTATAACCAGTTTGTCCAAAAACATTCAGTACTTC
CDR3aa: CASSITSLSKNIQYF

abundance: few
j_gene: TRBJ2-5
v_gene: TRBV7-8
d_gene: TRBD2
CDR3nt: TGTGCCAGCAGCTTAGCGCTAGCGGGAGTTGAGACCCAGTACTTC
CDR3aa: CASSLALAGVETQYF

abundance: few
j_gene: TRBJ2-3
v_gene: TRBV29-1
d_gene: TRBD2
CDR3nt: TGCAGCACGTGGACTAGCGGGTTCTCAGATACGCAGTATTTT
CDR3aa: CSTWTSGFSDTQYF

abundance: few
j_gene: TRBJ2-4
v_gene: TRBV7-9
d_gene: .
CDR3nt: TGTGCCAGCAGCTCCCCTTGGGTCACCGCCAAAAACATTCAGTACTTC
CDR3aa: CASSSPWVTAKNIQYF

abundance: few
j_gene: TRBJ2-4
v_gene: TRBV4-1
d_gene: .
CDR3nt: TGCGCCAGCAGCCAACAATCGGGGGGCCAAACCAAAAACATTCAGTACTTC
CDR3aa: CASSQQSGGQTKNIQYF

abundance: .
j_gene: TRBJ1-6
v_gene: TRBV6-5
d_gene: TRBD1
CDR3nt: TGTGCCAGCAGTTACGGGGACAGGGAAGGTTCACCCCTCCACTTT
CDR3aa: CASSYGDREGSPLHF

abundance: .
j_gene: TRBJ1-5
v_gene: TRBV28
d_gene: .
CDR3nt: TGTGCCAGCAGTTTAGTTTCCTGGAGGCTAATCAATCAGCCCCAGCATTTT
CDR3aa: CASSLVSWRLINQPQHF

abundance: .
j_gene: TRBJ1-2
v_gene: TRBV19
d_gene: TRBD1
CDR3nt: TGTGCCAGTACCTCGGGACAGGAGCTCACTTCGCATGGCTACACCTTC
CDR3aa: CASTSGQELTSHGYTF

abundance: .
j_gene: TRBJ1-5
v_gene: TRBV10-3
d_gene: TRBD1
CDR3nt: TGTGCCATCAGTGAGGACAGGGATTATCAGCCCCAGCATTTT
CDR3aa: CAISEDRDYQPQHF

abundance: many
j_gene: TRBJ2-5
v_gene: TRBV11-2
d_gene: TRBD2
CDR3nt: TGTGCCAGCAGCTCAGCGGGAGACAAGTACTTC
CDR3aa: CASSSAGDKYF

abundance: .
j_gene: TRBJ2-6
v_gene: TRBV6-8
d_gene: TRBD1
CDR3nt: TGTGCCAGCAGTTACTCGGGACAGTTCTCTGGGGCCAACGTCCTGACTTTC
CDR3aa: CASSYSGQFSGANVLTF

abundance: few
j_gene: TRBJ2-1
v_gene: TRBV7-8
d_gene: .
CDR3nt: TGTGCCAGCAGCTCAAACATCTGGGTCATGAATGAGCAGTTCTTC
CDR3aa: CASSSNIWVMNEQFF

abundance: .
j_gene: TRBJ1-4
v_gene: TRBV9
d_gene: TRBD1
CDR3nt: TGTGCCAGCAGCCAATACCGGGACAGGGGCGAAAAACTGTTTTTT
CDR3aa: CASSQYRDRGEKLFF

abundance: .
j_gene: TRBJ2-7
v_gene: TRBV19
d_gene: .
CDR3nt: TGTGCCAGTAGTAATTCCCAGGGGTCCTACGAGCAGTACTTC
CDR3aa: CASSNSQGSYEQYF

abundance: few
j_gene: TRBJ2-2
v_gene: TRBV12-3/TRBV12-4
d_gene: .
CDR3nt: TGTGCCAGCAGTCCTATGGACACCGGGGAGCTGTTTTTT
CDR3aa: CASSPMDTGELFF

abundance: once
j_gene: TRBJ1-4
v_gene: TRBV19
d_gene: TRBD1
CDR3nt: TGTGCCAGTAGGACAGGGGGCGCCGGTGAAAAACTGTTTTTT
CDR3aa: CASRTGGAGEKLFF

abundance: few
j_gene: TRBJ1-6
v_gene: TRBV20-1
d_gene: .
CDR3nt: TGCAGTGCTAGAGAGGGGAGGGCAAATAATTCACCCCTCCACTTT
CDR3aa: CSAREGRANNSPLHF

abundance: .
j_gene: TRBJ1-6
v_gene: TRBV12-3/TRBV12-4
d_gene: TRBD1
CDR3nt: TGTGCCAGCAGTTCTCGGACAGGCTATAATTCACCCCTCCACTTT
CDR3aa: CASSSRTGYNSPLHF

abundance: .
j_gene: TRBJ2-3
v_gene: TRBV6-2/TRBV6-3
d_gene: .
CDR3nt: TGTGCCAGCAGCCCACTCTCAGGTACCGCAGATACGCAGTATTTT
CDR3aa: CASSPLSGTADTQYF

abundance: .
j_gene: TRBJ2-2
v_gene: TRBV6-6
d_gene: .
CDR3nt: TGTGCCAGCAACAACCTCGAGGCCGGGGAGCTGTTTTTT
CDR3aa: CASNNLEAGELFF

abundance: few
j_gene: TRBJ2-5
v_gene: TRBV7-2
d_gene: .
CDR3nt: TGTGCCAGCAGCTTAGCGCGGCGGGCACAAGAGACCCAGTACTTC
CDR3aa: CASSLARRAQETQYF

abundance: few
j_gene: TRBJ1-1
v_gene: TRBV12-3/TRBV12-4
d_gene: .
CDR3nt: TGTGCCAGCAGTTTAGGACAGGCGGCGAACACTGAAGCTTTCTTT
CDR3aa: CASSLGQAANTEAFF

abundance: few
j_gene: TRBJ2-2
v_gene: TRBV7-9
d_gene: .
CDR3nt: TGTGCCAGCAGCTTACCCTTGCGAGCGAACACCGGGGAGCTGTTTTTT
CDR3aa: CASSLPLRANTGELFF

abundance: .
j_gene: TRBJ2-3
v_gene: TRBV20-1
d_gene: .
CDR3nt: TGCAGTGCTAGAGATGGGGGGAACACGCAGTATTTT
CDR3aa: CSARDGGNTQYF

abundance: .
j_gene: TRBJ2-7
v_gene: TRBV20-1
d_gene: TRBD1
CDR3nt: TGCAGTGCTAGGGGACAGGGAGGGGACGAGCAGTACTTC
CDR3aa: CSARGQGGDEQYF

abundance: .
j_gene: TRBJ1-6
v_gene: TRBV27
d_gene: TRBD1
CDR3nt: TGTGCCAGCGGAGCGCCGGGACAGGGCGATTCACCCCTCCACTTT
CDR3aa: CASGAPGQGDSPLHF

abundance: few
j_gene: TRBJ2-3
v_gene: TRBV9
d_gene: TRBD2
CDR3nt: TGTGCCAGCAGCGTTAGCGGGGCTGCTAGCACAGATACGCAGTATTTT
CDR3aa: CASSVSGAASTDTQYF

abundance: few
j_gene: TRBJ2-7
v_gene: TRBV7-2
d_gene: TRBD2
CDR3nt: TGTGCCAGCGACGGGTGGGGCGGGAGCCTAATTCAGTGGTCCTACGAGCAGTACTTC
CDR3aa: CASDGWGGSLIQWSYEQYF

abundance: .
j_gene: TRBJ1-1
v_gene: TRBV4-3
d_gene: .
CDR3nt: TGCGCCAGCAGCCAAGGGGCAGGGGAAGCTTTCTTT
CDR3aa: CASSQGAGEAFF

abundance: once
j_gene: TRBJ2-5
v_gene: TRBV28
d_gene: .
CDR3nt: TGTGCCAGCAGTACCCGGGCGGGTCTGGAGACCCAGTACTTC
CDR3aa: CASSTRAGLETQYF

abundance: many
j_gene: TRBJ2-5
v_gene: TRBV7-6
d_gene: .
CDR3nt: TGTGCCAGCAGCTTAGGTGGGGTGGAGACCCAGTACTTC
CDR3aa: CASSLGGVETQYF

abundance: few
j_gene: TRBJ2-2
v_gene: TRBV7-2
d_gene: TRBD2
CDR3nt: TGTGCCAGCAGCTTAGAAGGGTCTAGCGGGGCCCAGGGGGAGCTGTTTTTT
CDR3aa: CASSLEGSSGAQGELFF

abundance: once
j_gene: TRBJ1-2
v_gene: TRBV12-3/TRBV12-4
d_gene: .
CDR3nt: TGTGCCAGCAGCCGGGATCTTCGCGGCTACACCTTC
CDR3aa: CASSRDLRGYTF

abundance: few
j_gene: TRBJ2-2
v_gene: TRBV28
d_gene: .
CDR3nt: TGTGCCAGCAGTTCTCCTGGGGGATCAGGCACCGGGGAGCTGTTTTTT
CDR3aa: CASSSPGGSGTGELFF

abundance: .
j_gene: TRBJ2-1
v_gene: TRBV6-2/TRBV6-3
d_gene: .
CDR3nt: TGTGCCAGCAGTTACTCTCAGCAGAATGAGCAGTTCTTC
CDR3aa: CASSYSQQNEQFF

abundance: .
j_gene: TRBJ1-3
v_gene: TRBV6-1
d_gene: .
CDR3nt: TGTGCCAGCAGTAGAACAGGCTCCGGAGGTGGAAACACCATATATTTT
CDR3aa: CASSRTGSGGGNTIYF

abundance: few
j_gene: TRBJ1-5
v_gene: TRBV20-1
d_gene: .
CDR3nt: TGCAGTGCTAAAACCTTTCGGGCGGTCAGCAATCAGCCCCAGCATTTT
CDR3aa: CSAKTFRAVSNQPQHF

abundance: few
j_gene: TRBJ2-3
v_gene: TRBV20-1
d_gene: .
CDR3nt: TGCAGTGCTGCCCCCCCGAGTCCAGATACGCAGTATTTT
CDR3aa: CSAAPPSPDTQYF

abundance: .
j_gene: TRBJ2-4
v_gene: TRBV24-1
d_gene: .
CDR3nt: TGTGCCACCAGTGATCCCCTGGGGGCCAAAAACATTCAGTACTTC
CDR3aa: CATSDPLGAKNIQYF

abundance: many
j_gene: TRBJ1-1
v_gene: TRBV18
d_gene: .
CDR3nt: TGTGCCAGCTCACCATCGGAGGAGCTCAGAGCTTTCTTT
CDR3aa: CASSPSEELRAFF

abundance: few
j_gene: TRBJ1-5
v_gene: TRBV12-3/TRBV12-4
d_gene: .
CDR3nt: TGTGCCAGCAGTTTACCCCAGGTTAGGGCTCAGCCCCAGCATTTT
CDR3aa: CASSLPQVRAQPQHF

abundance: .
j_gene: TRBJ2-3
v_gene: TRBV20-1
d_gene: TRBD1
CDR3nt: TGCAGTGCTGCAAACCGGGACAGGGCCAGCGGGGATACGCAGTATTTT
CDR3aa: CSAANRDRASGDTQYF

abundance: many
j_gene: TRBJ2-2
v_gene: TRBV7-9
d_gene: TRBD1
CDR3nt: TGTGCCAGCATCGGACAGGCAAACACCGGGGAGCTGTTTTTT
CDR3aa: CASIGQANTGELFF

abundance: few
j_gene: TRBJ2-3
v_gene: TRBV7-2
d_gene: TRBD2
CDR3nt: TGTGCCAGCAGCTCGGAGACTAGCGGGAACATATATACGCAGTATTTT
CDR3aa: CASSSETSGNIYTQYF

abundance: .
j_gene: TRBJ2-5
v_gene: TRBV4-1
d_gene: TRBD2
CDR3nt: TGCGCCAGCAGCCAAGGCGGGAGGGGGGACTCGGAGACCCAGTACTTC
CDR3aa: CASSQGGRGDSETQYF

abundance: .
j_gene: TRBJ1-4
v_gene: TRBV7-2
d_gene: TRBD1
CDR3nt: TGTGCCAGCAGCTTTAGCCCGGGACAGGGCGGTGAAAAACTGTTTTTT
CDR3aa: CASSFSPGQGGEKLFF

abundance: .
j_gene: TRBJ1-5
v_gene: TRBV7-2
d_gene: .
CDR3nt: TGTGCCAGCAGCCCTAGCGGGCCAATTAGCAATCAGCCCCAGCATTTT
CDR3aa: CASSPSGPISNQPQHF

abundance: .
j_gene: TRBJ2-4
v_gene: TRBV12-3/TRBV12-4
d_gene: .
CDR3nt: TGTGCCAGCAGCCCGAACCGAAAAAACATTCAGTACTTC
CDR3aa: CASSPNRKNIQYF

abundance: once
j_gene: TRBJ1-5
v_gene: TRBV10-3
d_gene: .
CDR3nt: TGTGCCATCAGCGAGATCTCAGGTAGGGGCAATCAGCCCCAGCATTTT
CDR3aa: CAISEISGRGNQPQHF

abundance: few
j_gene: TRBJ2-7
v_gene: TRBV6-6
d_gene: .
CDR3nt: TGTGCCAGCAGTTACGATGTGGGACCCTTCTCCTACGAGCAGTACTTC
CDR3aa: CASSYDVGPFSYEQYF

abundance: .
j_gene: TRBJ2-7
v_gene: TRBV6-1
d_gene: .
CDR3nt: TGTGCCAGCAGTCAACAGATGAAATACGAGCAGTACTTC
CDR3aa: CASSQQMKYEQYF

abundance: .
j_gene: TRBJ2-2
v_gene: TRBV9
d_gene: .
CDR3nt: TGTGCCAGCAGCGTAGTGGAGTATTCCGGGGAGCTGTTTTTT
CDR3aa: CASSVVEYSGELFF

abundance: many
j_gene: TRBJ1-3
v_gene: TRBV7-2
d_gene: .
CDR3nt: TGTGCCAGCAGCTTATGGACACACTCTGGAAACACCATATATTTT
CDR3aa: CASSLWTHSGNTIYF